These T cell receptor beta chains were read from a single sample in a study of identical twins. Using its own MiXCR run on the 5' RACE reads, TCRdb lists one record per CDR3 protein. The repertoire holds hundreds of thousands of distinct CDR3 sequences, over 15% seen once, with roughly 13% in the top ten. This same sample was also taken into another study, of T cells expressing NK-cell markers.

The sequencing sample was made of PBMCs. The origin of the receptors is a young woman in good health. Both conserved end residues are part of each CDR3. Fields, in order: clone size, D gene, V gene, J gene, CDR3 protein, CDR3 DNA. D genes are given only for firm matches. Size values are once, few and many counts, or a class for expanded clones, and some rows have none.

>few|-|TRBV12-3/TRBV12-4|TRBJ2-7
CASSLVVSRPRYEQYF
TGTGCCAGCAGTTTAGTTGTCAGTCGACCGCGATACGAGCAGTACTTC
>many|TRBD1|TRBV6-5|TRBJ1-1
CASSYRRGQGWAFF
TGTGCCAGCAGTTACCGCCGTGGACAGGGATGGGCTTTCTTT
>few|TRBD1|TRBV10-3|TRBJ2-3
CAISEGTGVTDTQYF
TGTGCCATCAGTGAGGGGACAGGAGTCACAGATACGCAGTATTTT
>many|-|TRBV12-3/TRBV12-4|TRBJ2-3
CASSTGNTDTQYF
TGTGCCAGCAGCACGGGGAACACAGATACGCAGTATTTT
>-|-|TRBV7-3|TRBJ2-2
CASSSQGIRNTGELFF
TGTGCCAGCAGCTCCCAGGGGATTAGAAACACCGGGGAGCTGTTTTTT
>-|TRBD2|TRBV7-2|TRBJ2-1
CASSPTSETYNEQFF
TGTGCCAGCAGCCCGACTAGCGAAACCTACAATGAGCAGTTCTTC
>-|TRBD2|TRBV5-1|TRBJ2-5
CASSWGLAGDQETQYF
TGCGCCAGCAGTTGGGGACTAGCGGGAGACCAAGAGACCCAGTACTTC
>-|-|TRBV5-1|TRBJ1-5
CASKAGLGNQPQHF
TGCGCCAGCAAGGCGGGACTGGGGAATCAGCCCCAGCATTTT
>-|TRBD1|TRBV10-3|TRBJ2-7
CAIRGQGRDGEQYF
TGTGCCATCAGGGGACAGGGACGGGACGGCGAGCAGTACTTC
>many|-|TRBV20-1|TRBJ2-1
CSALDASSYNEQFF
TGCAGTGCCTTGGACGCGAGCTCCTACAATGAGCAGTTCTTC
>few|-|TRBV12-3/TRBV12-4|TRBJ1-2
CASSSWTAGYTF
TGTGCCAGCAGTTCGTGGACGGCTGGCTACACCTTC
>few|TRBD2|TRBV5-1|TRBJ2-5
CASSLRLAPAPGELETQYF
TGCGCCAGCAGCTTGAGACTAGCGCCAGCCCCCGGCGAATTAGAGACCCAGTACTTC
>few|TRBD2|TRBV7-3|TRBJ2-3
CASSSGGASDTQYF
TGTGCCAGCAGCTCCGGGGGGGCATCGGATACGCAGTATTTT
>-|-|TRBV12-5|TRBJ1-1
CASGLREDGGTEAFF
TGTGCTAGTGGTTTGCGAGAGGACGGGGGCACTGAAGCTTTCTTT
>few|-|TRBV20-1|TRBJ1-1
CSARDYAEAFF
TGCAGTGCTAGAGATTATGCTGAAGCTTTCTTT
>few|-|TRBV5-1|TRBJ2-1
CASSLRLGGEQFF
TGCGCCAGCAGCCTGAGACTAGGAGGTGAGCAGTTCTTC
>-|TRBD2|TRBV3-1|TRBJ2-1
CASSRLAGVSDEQFF
TGTGCCAGCAGCCGACTAGCGGGAGTCAGCGATGAGCAGTTCTTC
>-|-|TRBV15|TRBJ2-6
CATSGGSGANVLTF
TGTGCCACCAGTGGGGGGTCCGGGGCCAACGTCCTGACTTTC
>-|TRBD2|TRBV5-6|TRBJ2-1
CASSLGLAGGPHEQFF
TGTGCCAGCAGTCTAGGACTAGCGGGAGGGCCCCATGAGCAGTTCTTC
>-|-|TRBV2|TRBJ2-1
CASSRGAENEQFF
TGTGCCAGCAGTAGGGGGGCCGAGAATGAGCAGTTCTTC